This TCR beta chain was found in a study of CD8 T cells in Susac syndrome. In germline, CDR1 is ENHRY, CDR2 SYGVKD. This CDR3 region has 14 residues. V lost 10 bases to trimming and J lost 0 bases, with 13 bases between them. RNA in amounts of about 0.5 to 1 ug was reverse transcribed with random hexamers. TCRdb reanalysed the immunoSEQ multiplex PCR reads using MiXCR and keeps one entry per CDR3 protein. The sample has tens of thousands of distinct CDR3 sequences, roughly 94% seen once. Specimen: CD4+ T cells from PBMCs. This TCR was recovered from a human donor with Susac syndrome. The chain recombines TRBV10-3 with TRBJ1-3; tentative D call: TRBD1 (5 bases). Here the CDR3 DNA reads TGTGCCACCGGGACTCTCAGCTCTGGAAACACCATATATTTT. Protein product: CATGTLSSGNTIYF.